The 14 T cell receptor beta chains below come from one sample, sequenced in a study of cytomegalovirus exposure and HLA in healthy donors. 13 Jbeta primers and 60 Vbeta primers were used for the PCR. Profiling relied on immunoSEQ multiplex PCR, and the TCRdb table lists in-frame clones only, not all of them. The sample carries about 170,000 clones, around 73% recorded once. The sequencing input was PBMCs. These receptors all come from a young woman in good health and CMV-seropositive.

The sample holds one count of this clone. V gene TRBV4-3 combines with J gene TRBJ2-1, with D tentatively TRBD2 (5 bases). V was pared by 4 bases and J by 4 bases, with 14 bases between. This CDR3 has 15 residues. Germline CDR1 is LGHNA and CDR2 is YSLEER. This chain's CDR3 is CASSPTPEGYNEQFF. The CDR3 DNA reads TGCGCCAGCAGCCCTACCCCCGAGGGATACAATGAGCAGTTCTTC.

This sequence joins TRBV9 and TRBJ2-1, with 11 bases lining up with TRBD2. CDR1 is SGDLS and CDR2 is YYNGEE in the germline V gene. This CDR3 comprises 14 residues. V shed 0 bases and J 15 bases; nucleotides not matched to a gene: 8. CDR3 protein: CASSVEVSGGVRFF. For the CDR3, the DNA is TGTGCCAGCAGCGTAGAGGTTAGCGGGGGGGTTAGGTTCTTC.

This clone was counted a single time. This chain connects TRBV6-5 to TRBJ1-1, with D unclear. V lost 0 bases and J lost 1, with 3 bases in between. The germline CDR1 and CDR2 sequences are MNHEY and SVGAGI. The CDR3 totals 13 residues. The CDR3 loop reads CASSYSANTEAFF. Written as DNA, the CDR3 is TGTGCCAGCAGTTACTCGGCGAACACTGAAGCTTTCTTT.

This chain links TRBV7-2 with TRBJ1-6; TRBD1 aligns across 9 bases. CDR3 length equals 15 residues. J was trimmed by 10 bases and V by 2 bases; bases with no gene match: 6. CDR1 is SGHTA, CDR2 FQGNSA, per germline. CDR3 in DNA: TGTGCCAGCAGCTTATACCGGACAGGGGAATCACCCCTCCACTTT. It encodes CASSLYRTGESPLHF.

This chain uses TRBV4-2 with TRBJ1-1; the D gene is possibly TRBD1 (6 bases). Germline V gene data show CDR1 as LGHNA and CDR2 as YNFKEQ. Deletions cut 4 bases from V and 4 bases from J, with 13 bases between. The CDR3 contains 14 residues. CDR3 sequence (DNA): TGTGCCAGCAGCCCCTCCTCAGGGGTCACTGAAGCTTTCTTT. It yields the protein CASSPSSGVTEAFF.

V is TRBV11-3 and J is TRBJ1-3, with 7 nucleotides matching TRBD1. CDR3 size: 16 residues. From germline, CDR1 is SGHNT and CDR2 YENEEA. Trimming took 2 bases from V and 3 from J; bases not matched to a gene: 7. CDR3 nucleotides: TGTGCCAGCAGCTTATGGGAACAGGGGCATGGAAACACCATATATTTT. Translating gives CASSLWEQGHGNTIYF.

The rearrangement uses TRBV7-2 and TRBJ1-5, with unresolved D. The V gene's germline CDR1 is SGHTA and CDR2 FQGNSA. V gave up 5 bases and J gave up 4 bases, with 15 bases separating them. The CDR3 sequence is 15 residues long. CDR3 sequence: CASSPLTSPNQPQHF. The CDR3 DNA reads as TGTGCCAGCAGCCCTCTTACGAGCCCAAATCAGCCCCAGCATTTT.

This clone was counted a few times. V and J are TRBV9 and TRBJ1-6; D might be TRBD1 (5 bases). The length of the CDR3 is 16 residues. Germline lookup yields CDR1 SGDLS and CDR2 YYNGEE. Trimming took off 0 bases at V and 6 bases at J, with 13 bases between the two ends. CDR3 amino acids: CASSVGRQFSNSPLHF. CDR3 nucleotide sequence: TGTGCCAGCAGCGTAGGAAGACAGTTTAGTAATTCACCCCTCCACTTT.

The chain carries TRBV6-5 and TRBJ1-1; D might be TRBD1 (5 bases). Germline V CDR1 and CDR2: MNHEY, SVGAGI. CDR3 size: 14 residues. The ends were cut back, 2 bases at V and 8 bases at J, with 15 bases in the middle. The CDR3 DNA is TGTGCCAGCAGTTACACAGGTTCGGGCAGAGAAGCTTTCTTT. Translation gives CASSYTGSGREAFF.

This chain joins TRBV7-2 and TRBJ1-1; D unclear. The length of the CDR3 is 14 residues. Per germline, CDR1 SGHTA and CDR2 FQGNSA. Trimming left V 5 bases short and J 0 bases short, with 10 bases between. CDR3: CASSRTGVNTEAFF. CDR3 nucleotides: TGTGCCAGCAGCCGGACTGGAGTGAACACTGAAGCTTTCTTT.

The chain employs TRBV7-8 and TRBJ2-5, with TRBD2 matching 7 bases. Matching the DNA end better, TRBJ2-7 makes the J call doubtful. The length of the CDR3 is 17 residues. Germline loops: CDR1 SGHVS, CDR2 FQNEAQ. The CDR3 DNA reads TGTGCCAGCAGCTCTTGGGGTAATAAGCGGGGTGACTACGAGCAGTACTTC. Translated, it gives CASSSWGNKRGDYEQYF.

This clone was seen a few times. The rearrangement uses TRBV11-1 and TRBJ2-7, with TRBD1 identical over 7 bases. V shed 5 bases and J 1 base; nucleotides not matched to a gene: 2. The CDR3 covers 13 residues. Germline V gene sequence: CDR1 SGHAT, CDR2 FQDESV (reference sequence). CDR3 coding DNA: TGTGCCAGCAGCGACAGGGCTTCCTACGAGCAGTACTTC. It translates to CASSDRASYEQYF. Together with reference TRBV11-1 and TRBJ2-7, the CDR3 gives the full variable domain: EAEVAQSPRYKITEKSQAVAFWCDPISGHATLYWYRQILGQGPELLVQFQDESVVDDSQLPKDRFSAERLKGVDSTLKIQPAELGDSAMYLCASSDRASYEQYFGPGTRLTVT.

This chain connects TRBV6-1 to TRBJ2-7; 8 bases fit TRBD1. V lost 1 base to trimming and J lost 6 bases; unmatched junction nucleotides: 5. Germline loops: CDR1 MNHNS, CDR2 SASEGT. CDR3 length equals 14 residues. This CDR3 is CASSEGTGLGEQYF. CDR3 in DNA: TGTGCCAGCAGTGAAGGGACAGGGTTGGGCGAGCAGTACTTC.

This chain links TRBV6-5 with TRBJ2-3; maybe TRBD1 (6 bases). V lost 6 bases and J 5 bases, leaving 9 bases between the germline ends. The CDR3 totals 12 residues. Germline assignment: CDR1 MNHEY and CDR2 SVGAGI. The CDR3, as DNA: TGTGCCAGCAGACAGGGCAGAGATACGCAGTATTTT. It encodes CASRQGRDTQYF.